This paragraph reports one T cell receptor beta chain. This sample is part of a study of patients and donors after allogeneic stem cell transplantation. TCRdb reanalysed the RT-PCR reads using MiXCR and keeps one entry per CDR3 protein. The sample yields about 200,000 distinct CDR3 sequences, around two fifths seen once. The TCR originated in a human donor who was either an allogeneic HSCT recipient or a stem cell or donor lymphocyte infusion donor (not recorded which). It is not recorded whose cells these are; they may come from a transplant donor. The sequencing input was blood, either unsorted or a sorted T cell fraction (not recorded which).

This CDR3 reads CASSLVQGPYGYTF. CDR3 coding DNA: TGTGCCAGCAGCTTAGTCCAGGGGCCCTATGGCTACACCTTC. This chain links TRBV11-2 with TRBJ1-2, with a weak D call TRBD1 (6 bases). Germline assignment: CDR1 SGHAT and CDR2 FQNNGV. The CDR3 totals 14 residues. With 1 base removed from V and 4 bases from J, the gap between germline ends came to 10 bases.